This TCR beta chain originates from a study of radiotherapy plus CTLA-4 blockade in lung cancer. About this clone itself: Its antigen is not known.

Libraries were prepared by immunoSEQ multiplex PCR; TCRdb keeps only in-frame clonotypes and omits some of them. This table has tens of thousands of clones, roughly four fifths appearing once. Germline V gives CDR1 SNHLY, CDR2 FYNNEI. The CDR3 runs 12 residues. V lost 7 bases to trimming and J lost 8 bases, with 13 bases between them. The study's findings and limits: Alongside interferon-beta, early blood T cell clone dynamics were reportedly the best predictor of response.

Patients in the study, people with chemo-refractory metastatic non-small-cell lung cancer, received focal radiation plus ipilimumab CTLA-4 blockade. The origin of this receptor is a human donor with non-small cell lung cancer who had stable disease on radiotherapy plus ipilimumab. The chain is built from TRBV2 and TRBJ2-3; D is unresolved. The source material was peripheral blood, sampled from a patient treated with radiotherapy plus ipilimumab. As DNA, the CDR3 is TGTGCCAGCAATCCAGGATTAGGTACGCAGTATTTT. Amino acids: CASNPGLGTQYF. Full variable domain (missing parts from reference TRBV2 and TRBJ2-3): EPEVTQTPSHQVTQMGQEVILRCVPISNHLYFYWYRQILGQKVEFLVSFYNNEISEKSEIFDDQFSVERPDGSNFTLKIRSTKLEDSAMYFCASNPGLGTQYFGPGTRLTVL.